The text below deals with one T cell receptor (beta chain). Its antigen remains unidentified. This entry comes from a study of cytomegalovirus exposure and HLA in healthy donors. Both 60 Vbeta primers and 13 Jbeta primers went into the PCR. TCRdb keeps only in-frame clones here, not all; method: immunoSEQ multiplex PCR. The sample consists of tens of thousands of clones, about 75% of them appearing once. Trimming cost V 6 bases and J 1 base; bases outside gene matches: 6. Looked up from germline, CDR1 is MRHNA and CDR2 is SNTAGT. The CDR3 contains 17 residues. Regarding the study as a whole: Later analysis identified about 15,000 TCR beta sequences associated with HLA alleles, using a false discovery rate threshold of 0.05.

This clonotype originated in a man in his late teens or twenties in good health and CMV-seronegative. The specimen sequenced was PBMCs. This rearrangement joins TRBV6-4 to TRBJ2-2, with 12 bases that match TRBD2. Here the CDR3 DNA reads TGTGCCAGCAGCCCTACTAGCGGGGGGCGGAACACCGGGGAGCTGTTTTTT. It encodes CASSPTSGGRNTGELFF.